These 27 T cell receptor beta chains were sequenced from one sample in a study of blood T cells in healthy people across ages. The use of a sample-barcoded 5' primer and a J-beta primer mix characterized a second PCR of roughly 6 to 11 cycles. From the 5' RACE reads, TCRdb called clonotypes with MiXCR, one entry per CDR3 protein. The table includes just over 800,000 distinct CDR3 sequences, about 62% detected once. The sequenced sample consisted of blood. The receptor set was obtained from a man aged 30 to 45 in good health.

The chain employs TRBV29-1 and TRBJ2-7, with TRBD2 matching over 7 bases. Germline CDR1 SQVTM, CDR2 ANQGSEA. The CDR3 spans 13 residues. J lost 5 bases, V lost 7 bases, and 11 bases had no gene match. In DNA, the CDR3 is TGCAGCGCCCGGGGAGGGGAGGCTAACGAGCAGTACTTC. This encodes CSARGGEANEQYF.

This clonotype was found a few times. In nucleotides, the CDR3 is TGCGCCAGCAGCCAAGAAAGGACAGGGACGAGCTCCTACAATGAGCAGTTCTTC. Its translation: CASSQERTGTSSYNEQFF. This chain uses TRBV4-3 with TRBJ2-1; TRBD1 agrees at 8 bases. The CDR3 is made up of 18 amino acids. CDR1 LGHNA and CDR2 YSLEER come from the germline V gene. V shed 0 bases and J 0 bases; nucleotides not matched to a gene: 7.

The gene calls are TRBV6-6 and TRBJ1-2, with a weak D call TRBD1 (5 bases). Germline loops: CDR1 MNHNY, CDR2 SVGAGI (reference sequence). V was pared by 5 bases and J by 4 bases, with 11 bases between. The CDR3 sequence is 13 residues long. The CDR3 loop reads CASSDDRPYGYTF. The CDR3 coding sequence is TGTGCCAGCAGTGACGACAGACCCTATGGCTACACCTTC.

The CDR3 DNA reads as TGTGCCAGCAGCGTATCGACAGGGAACTATGGCTACACCTTC. It codes for CASSVSTGNYGYTF. V gene TRBV9 combines with J gene TRBJ1-2, with 7 bases lining up with TRBD1. Trimming at V came to 1 base and at J to 2 bases, leaving 2 bases not matched to a gene. Germline values: CDR1 SGDLS, CDR2 YYNGEE. The CDR3 is 14 residues long.

The rearrangement uses TRBV7-8 and TRBJ2-4; TRBD2 might be the D (6 bases). The DNA end favors TRBJ2-5, so the J call may be wrong. Germline V lookup: CDR1 SGHVS, CDR2 FQNEAQ. The CDR3 spans 13 residues. The CDR3 DNA reads as TGTGCCAGCAGCCGGCGGAGGGAAGAGACCCAGTACTTC. Protein sequence: CASSRRREETQYF.

V gene TRBV24-1 combines with J gene TRBJ2-1; D not certain. Trimming removed 5 bases at V and 4 bases at J, with 8 bases between. Germline V gene lookup returns CDR1 KGHDR and CDR2 SFDVKD. This CDR3 region has 13 residues. CDR3 residues: CATSGASYNEQFF. The CDR3, as DNA: TGTGCCACCAGTGGGGCTAGTTACAATGAGCAGTTCTTC.

Notes on this clonotype: The germline gene is not matched at one end of the junction; a read error may be the cause. The chain is built from TRBV7-2 and TRBJ1-2; 9 positions agree with TRBD1. The CDR3 is 15 residues long. Germline V CDR1 and CDR2: SGHTA, FQGNSA. In nucleotides, the CDR3 is TGTGCCAGCAGTTTAGCTACAGGGGGCTACTATGGCTACACCTTC. The encoded protein is CASSLATGGYYGYTF.

This clonotype came up a few times. This CDR3 reads CASSLGIYSNQPQHF. The CDR3, as DNA: TGTGCCAGCAGCTTAGGTATATATAGCAATCAGCCCCAGCATTTT. The rearrangement uses TRBV7-2 and TRBJ1-5; D not certain. Germline CDR1 reads SGHTA; CDR2 reads FQGNSA. The V end lost 1 base, the J end lost 0 bases, and 7 bases lay between the germline ends. This CDR3 has 15 residues.

This clonotype was seen more than once but under ten times. This chain connects TRBV4-2 to TRBJ2-1; D tentatively reads TRBD1 or TRBD2 (5 bases each). This CDR3 contains 16 residues. CDR1 is LGHNA, CDR2 YNFKEQ, per germline. The V gene lost 5 bases and the J gene lost 4 bases, with 18 bases spanning the gap. CDR3: CASSTRWDRGYNEQFF. For the CDR3, the DNA is TGTGCCAGCAGCACCCGCTGGGACCGCGGATACAATGAGCAGTTCTTC.

This clonotype appeared a single time. The V gene is TRBV18, the J gene TRBJ1-4; D unresolved. The CDR3 consists of 13 residues. Looked up from germline, CDR1 is KGHSH and CDR2 is LQKENI. The V and J ends lost 4 bases and 7 bases respectively, with 10 bases between them. CDR3 in DNA: TGTGCCAGCTCACTGGGAATTCGTGAAAAACTGTTTTTT. It is translated as CASSLGIREKLFF. Filled out from reference TRBV18 and TRBJ1-4, the complete variable domain reads NAGVMQNPRHLVRRRGQEARLRCSPMKGHSHVYWYRQLPEEGLKFMVYLQKENIIDESGMPKERFSAEFPKEGPSILRIQQVVRGDSAAYFCASSLGIREKLFFGSGTQLSVL.

The chain is built from TRBV7-8 and TRBJ1-1; TRBD1 might be the D (5 bases). Germline assignment: CDR1 SGHVS and CDR2 FQNEAQ. This CDR3 is built from 13 residues. Trimming cost V 5 bases and J 3 bases, with 10 bases left between them. The CDR3 loop is CASSTGTHTEAFF. The CDR3 nucleotides are TGTGCCAGCAGCACCGGGACTCACACTGAAGCTTTCTTT. Looking up the rest from reference TRBV7-8 and TRBJ1-1 gives the full variable domain: GAGVSQSPRYKVAKRGQDVALRCDPISGHVSLFWYQQALGQGPEFLTYFQNEAQLDKSGLPSDRFFAERPEGSVSTLKIQRTQQEDSAVYLCASSTGTHTEAFFGQGTRLTVV.

About this clonotype itself: A read error may produce the germline difference seen at one junction end. The rearrangement links TRBV20-1 to TRBJ1-2; D not resolved. Germline V gene sequence: CDR1 DFQATT, CDR2 SNEGSKA (reference sequence). The CDR3 length is 13 residues. The CDR3 sequence is CGAPDPVSYGYTF. For the CDR3, the DNA is TGCGGTGCTCCAGACCCAGTGAGCTATGGCTACACCTTC.

The V and J genes are TRBV3-1 and TRBJ2-5; D possibly corresponds to TRBD2 (6 bases). Trimming shortened V by 3 bases and J by 1 base, and 21 bases separated the two germline ends. The germline V gene has CDR1 LGHDT and CDR2 YNNKEL (reference sequence). CDR3 size: 18 residues. CDR3: CASSQTRRGPLGQETQYF. CDR3 DNA: TGTGCCAGCAGCCAGACTAGGAGGGGCCCGTTGGGCCAAGAGACCCAGTACTTC.

Only a few counts were recorded for this clonotype. The rearrangement joins TRBV6-2 or TRBV6-3 to TRBJ1-2, with 9 positions matching TRBD1. There are 14 residues in the CDR3. Germline CDR1 and CDR2: MNHEY and SVGEGT. The junction had 4 bases not matched to a gene; V was cut back by 4 bases and J by 4 bases. Written as DNA, the CDR3 is TGTGCCAGCAGTTCGGGACAGGGCTCCTATGGCTACACCTTC. Its protein is CASSSGQGSYGYTF.

The chain uses TRBV9 and TRBJ2-4; possibly TRBD2 for D (5 bases). The J call may be wrong; the DNA end is better matched by TRBJ2-5. Germline CDR1 and CDR2: SGDLS and YYNGEE. The CDR3 is 16 amino acids. CDR3 amino acids: CASSLRHGEYGETQYF. In nucleotides, the CDR3 is TGTGCCAGCAGCCTCCGACACGGGGAGTATGGAGAGACCCAGTACTTC.

This clonotype occurred a few times. The chain carries TRBV2 and TRBJ1-5; D possibly corresponds to TRBD1 (5 bases). Per the germline V gene, CDR1 is SNHLY and CDR2 is FYNNEI. This CDR3 has 12 residues. V dropped 6 bases and J dropped 9 bases, with 12 bases sitting between them. As DNA, the CDR3 is TGTGCCAGCAGCGGGACGGCCACGCCCCAGCATTTT. Protein: CASSGTATPQHF.

The rearrangement uses TRBV9 and TRBJ2-3; D ambiguous. There are 14 residues in the CDR3. CDR1 and CDR2 from the germline V gene are SGDLS and YYNGEE. V shed 0 bases and J shed 7 bases, with 12 bases lying between them. CDR3 bases: TGTGCCAGCAGCGTAGCCCCGTCGTGGAATACGCAGTATTTT. Translated: CASSVAPSWNTQYF.

The chain recombines TRBV21-1 with TRBJ2-7; the table's D call of TRBD1 was not tested on the DNA. TRBV21-1 constitutes a pseudogene. The CDR3 is 16 residues long. In DNA form, the CDR3 reads TGTGCCAGCAGCAATCTGCAAGGGCGTTGCTCCTACGAGCAGTACTTC. Residues: CASSNLQGRCSYEQYF.

The rearrangement links TRBV12-3 or TRBV12-4 to TRBJ2-6; TRBD1 matches at 7 bases. The CDR3 contains 16 residues. V lost 8 bases and J lost 3; bases outside the gene matches: 10. The CDR3 region has the DNA TGTGCCAGCGGGGACAGCCCAGCTCGTGGGGCCAACGTCCTGACTTTC. Translated, it gives CASGDSPARGANVLTF.

Concerning this clonotype: At one boundary the junction diverges from the germline segment, which might be a read error. This rearrangement joins TRBV6-2 or TRBV6-3 to TRBJ1-2; no reliable D call. The V gene's germline CDR1 is MNHEY and CDR2 SVGEGT. CDR3 size: 14 residues. The CDR3 region has the DNA TGTACCAGCTGGCGCGCCTCCCGGACGGACGGCTACACCTTC. It encodes CTSWRASRTDGYTF.

The chain is built from TRBV4-3 and TRBJ2-1; 8 bases map to TRBD2. The CDR3 loop spans 14 amino acids. Germline CDR1 and CDR2: LGHNA and YSLEER. Trimming at V came to 8 bases and at J to 7 bases, leaving 10 bases not matched to a gene. The CDR3 protein is CASRSGGLMNEQFF. In nucleotides, the CDR3 is TGCGCCAGCCGGAGCGGGGGCCTTATGAATGAGCAGTTCTTC.

This clonotype was observed a handful of times. The genes are TRBV12-3 or TRBV12-4 and TRBJ2-7, with 7 positions matching TRBD1. This CDR3 spans 14 amino acids. J gave up 6 bases and V 2 bases, and 7 bases lay outside the gene matches. This CDR3 is CASSLTSGTAEQYF. CDR3 nucleotides: TGTGCCAGCAGTTTAACCTCCGGGACAGCCGAGCAGTACTTC.

The chain has TRBV27 and TRBJ2-7; D remains unclear. Deletions cut 0 bases from V and 5 bases from J, with 8 bases between. Germline V gene data show CDR1 as MNHEY and CDR2 as SMNVEV (reference sequence). The CDR3 has 13 residues. The CDR3 reads CASSLSRLNEQYF. The CDR3 DNA reads as TGTGCCAGCAGTTTATCTCGGCTAAACGAGCAGTACTTC.

This clonotype has a handful of counts. This chain joins TRBV28 and TRBJ2-7; D tentatively reads TRBD1 or TRBD2 (6 bases each). This CDR3 comprises 15 residues. Germline CDR1 and CDR2: MDHEN and SYDVKM. Trimming removed 6 bases at V and 5 bases at J, with 20 bases between. Here the CDR3 reads CASSLLGSGAHEQYF. CDR3 in DNA: TGTGCCAGCAGCCTACTAGGATCGGGGGCCCACGAGCAGTACTTC.

The gene calls are TRBV27 and TRBJ2-7; TRBD1 aligns across 7 bases. Germline-derived CDR1 and CDR2 are MNHEY and SMNVEV (reference sequence). V lost 5 bases and J lost 2; bases outside the gene matches: 6. The CDR3 spans 14 residues. CDR3 coding DNA: TGTGCCAGCAGTGCCGGGACAGACCCCTACGAGCAGTACTTC. It encodes CASSAGTDPYEQYF.

The chain recombines TRBV6-5 with TRBJ2-7; possibly TRBD1 or TRBD2 for D (7 bases each). This CDR3 is 15 amino acids long. Germline assignment: CDR1 MNHEY and CDR2 SVGAGI. V lost 0 bases and J lost 5, with 14 bases in between. The CDR3 nucleotides read TGTGCCAGCAGTTACTCGGGGAGGGGGCAACACGAGCAGTACTTC. Amino acid sequence: CASSYSGRGQHEQYF.

This clonotype was seen only a few times. The chain is built from TRBV5-1 and TRBJ2-1; D remains unclear. CDR1 is SGHRS and CDR2 is YFSETQ in the germline V gene. V lost 5 bases to trimming and J lost 0 bases, with 12 bases between them. This CDR3 comprises 15 residues. DNA for the CDR3: TGCGCCAGCAGTCGTGCCCCGGCCTCCTACAATGAGCAGTTCTTC. Its protein product is CASSRAPASYNEQFF.